A single sample is the source of the 15 T cell receptor beta chains below, sequenced in a study of blood T cell repertoires in COVID-19. Assay: immunoSEQ multiplex PCR; the TCRdb copy retains only in-frame clones and omits some. The sample records around 43,000 clones, around 80% being singletons. Sequencing was carried out using peripheral blood. All receptors derive from a man between 65 and 85 years old with acute or convalescent COVID-19.

This clone appeared a single time. The J gene is TRBJ1-2, the V gene TRBV4-3; D not resolved. Trimming pared 0 bases from V and 6 bases from J, leaving 14 bases between. CDR1 and CDR2 from the germline V gene are LGHNA and YSLEER. The CDR3 runs to 15 residues. The CDR3, as DNA: TGCGCCAGCAGCCAAGATCTAACGGTCAATGATGGCTACACCTTC. It is translated as CASSQDLTVNDGYTF.

This chain links TRBV18 with TRBJ2-3, with 12 nucleotides matching TRBD2. CDR1 is KGHSH, CDR2 LQKENI, per germline. The CDR3 covers 17 residues. With V trimmed by 3 bases and J by 2 bases, 6 bases remained unmatched. The CDR3 nucleotides are TGTGCCAGCTCACCTGCGGGACTAGCGGGCATCACAGATACGCAGTATTTT. Translating it yields CASSPAGLAGITDTQYF.

This chain uses TRBV5-1 with TRBJ1-2; possible D gene TRBD1, 6 bases. The V end lost 4 bases, the J end lost 5 bases, and 9 bases lay between the germline ends. The CDR3 extends over 12 amino acids. Per germline, CDR1 SGHRS and CDR2 YFSETQ. The CDR3 is CASSQGQYGYTF. Here the CDR3 DNA reads TGCGCCAGCAGCCAGGGGCAATATGGCTACACCTTC. The whole variable domain, remainder taken from reference TRBV5-1 and TRBJ1-2, is KAGVTQTPRYLIKTRGQQVTLSCSPISGHRSVSWYQQTPGQGLQFLFEYFSETQRNKGNFPGRFSGRQFSNSRSEMNVSTLELGDSALYLCASSQGQYGYTFGSGTRLTVV.

This clone has just one count. The chain couples TRBV30 to TRBJ1-6; possibly TRBD1 for D (6 bases). The CDR3 runs to 14 residues. The V and J ends lost 3 bases and 10 bases respectively, with 16 bases between them. CDR1 GTSNPN and CDR2 SVGIG come from the germline V gene (reference sequence). The CDR3 sequence is CAWRNTGLWSPLHF. The CDR3 nucleotides read TGTGCCTGGAGGAATACAGGGCTTTGGTCACCCCTCCACTTT.

On this clone: One end of the junction fails to match germline, which may point to a read error. This sequence joins TRBV9 and TRBJ2-5, with 9 nucleotides matching TRBD1. The CDR3 runs to 15 residues. CDR1 and CDR2 (germline): SGDLS, YYNGEE. The CDR3: CANSLRTGVGETQYF. Written as DNA, the CDR3 is TGTGCCAACAGCCTTCGGACAGGGGTGGGGGAGACCCAGTACTTC.

This clone was counted only a few times. This sequence joins TRBV6-5 and TRBJ2-7; TRBD1 matches at 10 bases. CDR1 and CDR2 from the germline V gene are MNHEY and SVGAGI. This CDR3 region has 15 residues. V shed 0 bases and J 3 bases; nucleotides not matched to a gene: 2. CDR3 in DNA: TGTGCCAGCAGTTACTCGACAGGGGGCGGCTACGAGCAGTACTTC. This translates into CASSYSTGGGYEQYF.

J is TRBJ2-1 and V is TRBV2; possibly TRBD2 for D (6 bases). CDR3 length: 11 residues. From germline, CDR1 is SNHLY and CDR2 FYNNEI. V gave up 8 bases and J gave up 10 bases, with 12 bases separating them. As DNA, the CDR3 is TGTGCCAGCGTACGGGGGAGAGAGCAGTTCTTC. Translated: CASVRGREQFF.

This clone was observed a handful of times. The rearrangement uses TRBV9 and TRBJ2-3; D gene uncertain. With 0 bases removed from V and 1 base from J, the gap between germline ends came to 9 bases. The germline V gene encodes CDR1 SGDLS and CDR2 YYNGEE. There are 15 residues in the CDR3. The CDR3: CASSVGEQRTDTQYF. The DNA of the CDR3 is TGTGCCAGCAGCGTAGGAGAACAGCGCACAGATACGCAGTATTTT. The full variable domain, completed using reference TRBV9 and TRBJ2-3, is DSGVTQTPKHLITATGQRVTLRCSPRSGDLSVYWYQQSLDQGLQFLIQYYNGEERAKGNILERFSAQQFPDLHSELNLSSLELGDSALYFCASSVGEQRTDTQYFGPGTRLTVL.

V gene TRBV28 combines with J gene TRBJ1-5; D is possibly TRBD1 (5 bases). The germline V gene encodes CDR1 MDHEN and CDR2 SYDVKM. V lost 3 bases and J lost 1, with 13 bases in between. The CDR3 length is 16 residues. The DNA for the CDR3 is TGTGCCAGCAGTTTGGCCAGGGTATACAGCAATCAGCCCCAGCATTTT. This sequence encodes CASSLARVYSNQPQHF.

This sequence joins TRBV9 and TRBJ2-2, with 7 bases aligning to TRBD2. Unmatched junction bases numbered 7, after V lost 3 bases and J lost 5 bases. Germline CDR1 SGDLS, CDR2 YYNGEE. The length of the CDR3 is 15 residues. The CDR3: CASSAGWEGTGELFF. DNA for the CDR3: TGTGCCAGCAGCGCCGGATGGGAGGGGACCGGGGAGCTGTTTTTT.

The CDR3 DNA reads as TGTGCCAGCAGTTACGGGCGAGAAATGAACACTGAAGCTTTCTTT. Translation: CASSYGREMNTEAFF. The rearrangement uses TRBV6-5 and TRBJ1-1; no firm D call. From germline, CDR1 is MNHEY and CDR2 SVGAGI. CDR3 length: 15 amino acids. V was pared by 2 bases and J by 0 bases, with 10 bases between.

The V call is TRBV5-1, the J call TRBJ1-5, with TRBD1 matching 7 bases. The J segment lost 6 bases and the V segment lost 1 base, leaving 4 bases of the junction unmatched. There are 14 residues in the CDR3. Germline V lookup: CDR1 SGHRS, CDR2 YFSETQ. The CDR3 DNA sequence: TGCGCCAGCAGCTTGTCAGGGGGTAGTCAGCCCCAGCATTTT. It is translated as CASSLSGGSQPQHF. Drawing the rest from reference TRBV5-1 and TRBJ1-5, the complete variable domain is KAGVTQTPRYLIKTRGQQVTLSCSPISGHRSVSWYQQTPGQGLQFLFEYFSETQRNKGNFPGRFSGRQFSNSRSEMNVSTLELGDSALYLCASSLSGGSQPQHFGDGTRLSIL.

The chain couples TRBV29-1 to TRBJ1-1; a weak D match, TRBD1 (6 bases). V lost 8 bases to trimming and J lost 0 bases, with 13 bases between them. The CDR3 is made up of 13 amino acids. Germline lookup yields CDR1 SQVTM and CDR2 ANQGSEA. The CDR3 DNA reads as TGCAGCTCCACGGGACACCTGAACACTGAAGCTTTCTTT. Encoded protein: CSSTGHLNTEAFF.

The rearrangement joins TRBV19 to TRBJ1-1; TRBD1 aligns across 7 bases. The germline V gene encodes CDR1 LNHDA and CDR2 SQIVND (reference sequence). CDR3 length: 14 residues. V lost 5 bases to trimming and J lost 4 bases; unmatched junction nucleotides: 7. CDR3 bases: TGTGCCAGTAGTGCGACAGGGTTGATCACTGAAGCTTTCTTT. This codes for CASSATGLITEAFF.

A few counts support this clone. CDR3 nucleotides: TGTGCCAGCAGCTTGGATCAGAGGACAGGATACACCGGGGAGCTGTTTTTT. Protein sequence: CASSLDQRTGYTGELFF. V gene TRBV5-5 combines with J gene TRBJ2-2, with 7 positions matching TRBD1. Germline-derived CDR1 and CDR2 are SGHKS and YYEKEE (reference sequence). The V and J ends lost 0 bases and 3 bases, in that order; junction bases with no gene match: 8. CDR3 length: 17 residues.